The 12 T cell receptor beta chains presented below share a single source sample, sequenced in a study of beta chain features in type 1 diabetes. The entirety of the isolated RNA underwent reverse transcription, so expressed TCRB transcripts were sequenced. Assay used: immunoSEQ multiplex PCR; TCRdb lists only in-frame clones, some missing. Of under 300,000 clones listed, approximately 8% were seen once; the top ten hold more than 1%. Sequencing was carried out using central memory CD4+ T cells from blood. The origin of the receptors is a woman between 18 and 29 years old in good health.

This clone was detected only a few times. The rearrangement links TRBV11-1 to TRBJ2-7; 8 bases agree with TRBD2. V lost 4 bases to trimming and J lost 3 bases; unmatched junction nucleotides: 11. Germline CDR1 and CDR2: SGHAT and FQDESV (reference sequence). The CDR3 is 16 amino acids. In DNA form, the CDR3 reads TGTGCCAGCAGCTCGAGGTCGGGGGGGACTTTCTACGAGCAGTACTTC. Protein product: CASSSRSGGTFYEQYF.

The V gene is TRBV25-1, the J gene TRBJ1-1; the match to TRBD1 covers 9 bases. Losses at the gene ends were 6 bases for V and 8 bases for J; bases not matched to a gene: 13. Germline V gives CDR1 MGHDK, CDR2 SYGVNS. The CDR3 totals 15 residues. The CDR3 DNA is TGTGCCAGCAGACCGGGACAGGGCGCGGTAGGGGAAGCTTTCTTT. Its protein product is CASRPGQGAVGEAFF. Combining the CDR3 with reference TRBV25-1 and TRBJ1-1 gives the whole variable domain EADIYQTPRYLVIGTGKKITLECSQTMGHDKMYWYQQDPGMELHLIHYSYGVNSTEKGDLSSESTVSRIRTEHFPLTLESARPSHTSQYLCASRPGQGAVGEAFFGQGTRLTVV.

The rearrangement links TRBV29-1 to TRBJ2-1; 9 bases fit TRBD1. The J segment lost 6 bases and the V segment lost 6 bases, leaving 9 bases of the junction unmatched. This CDR3 has 14 residues. Germline V gene sequence: CDR1 SQVTM, CDR2 ANQGSEA. CDR3 protein: CSVSRTGALNEQFF. CDR3 coding DNA: TGCAGCGTGTCCCGGACAGGGGCCCTCAATGAGCAGTTCTTC.

The chain uses TRBV7-2 and TRBJ1-2; a possible D gene is TRBD1 (5 bases). Germline V gene sequence: CDR1 SGHTA, CDR2 FQGNSA. Trimming pared 1 base from V and 4 bases from J, leaving 13 bases between. There are 15 residues in the CDR3. For the CDR3, the DNA is TGTGCCAGCAGCTTAGATCCTACAGGCTCCTATGGCTACACCTTC. Translated, it gives CASSLDPTGSYGYTF. The full variable domain, rest sourced from reference TRBV7-2 and TRBJ1-2, is GAGVSQSPSNKVTEKGKDVELRCDPISGHTALYWYRQSLGQGLEFLIYFQGNSAPDKSGLPSDRFSAERTGGSVSTLTIQRTQQEDSAVYLCASSLDPTGSYGYTFGSGTRLTVV.

The gene calls are TRBV4-3 and TRBJ1-6, with 7 bases matching TRBD1. Trimming removed 0 bases from V and 2 bases from J; junction bases left unmatched: 4. The length of the CDR3 is 17 residues. From germline, CDR1 is LGHNA and CDR2 YSLEER. The DNA for the CDR3 is TGCGCCAGCAGCCAAGATTACGGGACAGCCTATAATTCACCCCTCCACTTT. Protein product: CASSQDYGTAYNSPLHF.

In its sample, this clone was seen a few times. This rearrangement joins TRBV7-3 to TRBJ2-3, with TRBD2 as a possible D gene (6 bases). CDR1 is SGHTA and CDR2 is FQGTGA in the germline V gene. Trimming took 4 bases from V and 0 from J, leaving 8 bases between them. CDR3 length: 14 amino acids. CDR3 sequence (DNA): TGTGCCAGCAGCTGGGGACTGAGCACAGATACGCAGTATTTT. This gives the protein CASSWGLSTDTQYF.

There are a few counts of this clone. J is TRBJ2-5 and V is TRBV7-2, with TRBD2 identical over 12 bases. The germline gives CDR1 SGHTA, CDR2 FQGNSA. V lost 5 bases and J lost 5; bases outside the gene matches: 6. This CDR3 is 15 amino acids long. CDR3 region: CASSRSLAGGETQYF. DNA of the CDR3: TGTGCCAGCAGCCGAAGCCTAGCGGGAGGGGAGACCCAGTACTTC.

This clone was observed many times. J is TRBJ2-4 and V is TRBV19; unclear D gene. V was pared by 6 bases and J by 3 bases, with 15 bases between. CDR3 length: 15 amino acids. Germline V gene sequence: CDR1 LNHDA, CDR2 SQIVND (reference sequence). CDR3 sequence (DNA): TGTGCCAGTAGCCCGTTTACATGGGACAAAAACATTCAGTACTTC. It codes for CASSPFTWDKNIQYF. The full variable domain, completed using reference TRBV19 and TRBJ2-4, is DGGITQSPKYLFRKEGQNVTLSCEQNLNHDAMYWYRQDPGQGLRLIYYSQIVNDFQKGDIAEGYSVSREKKESFPLTVTSAQKNPTAFYLCASSPFTWDKNIQYFGAGTRLSVL.

In nucleotides, the CDR3 is TGCGCCAGCAGCGATATAGTACCGGGACAGGGGGACTATGGCTACACCTTC. Its translation is CASSDIVPGQGDYGYTF. The rearrangement joins TRBV4-3 to TRBJ1-2, with 11 bases identical to TRBD1. Trimming at V came to 5 bases and at J to 3 bases, leaving 11 bases not matched to a gene. The CDR3 runs 17 residues. Per germline, CDR1 LGHNA and CDR2 YSLEER.

The chain links TRBV5-4 to TRBJ2-7, with no clear D. Trimming pared 2 bases from V and 3 bases from J, leaving 3 bases between. The germline CDR1 and CDR2 sequences are SGHNT and YYREEE (reference sequence). CDR3 length: 11 residues. Written as DNA, the CDR3 is TGTGCCAGCAGCTTCTACTACGAGCAGTACTTC. Its protein product is CASSFYYEQYF.

This clone was counted between two and nine times. This chain links TRBV6-1 with TRBJ2-7; 8 bases are a match to TRBD1. The V gene end was trimmed by 6 bases and the J gene end by 6 bases; junction bases not matched to a gene: 7. Per germline, CDR1 MNHNS and CDR2 SASEGT. CDR3 length: 13 residues. The CDR3 region is CASRYQGASEQYV. The CDR3 region has the DNA TGTGCCAGCAGGTACCAGGGGGCGAGCGAGCAGTACGTC.

The chain has TRBV7-2 and TRBJ2-5; 10 bases align to TRBD2. Germline V gives CDR1 SGHTA, CDR2 FQGNSA. There are 15 residues in the CDR3. V lost 5 bases and J lost 3; bases outside the gene matches: 6. The CDR3 loop is CASSMLAGGKETQYF. DNA of the CDR3: TGTGCCAGCAGCATGTTAGCGGGGGGTAAAGAGACCCAGTACTTC.